Listed below are T cell receptor beta chains from one sample, sequenced in a study of T cell responses to AZD1222 COVID-19 vaccine. Generated by immunoSEQ multiplex PCR, the TCRdb table keeps only in-frame clones and is missing some. The repertoire holds over 120,000 clones, with approximately 86% as singletons. The specimen comprised peripheral blood, sampled 28 days after the second dose of the MenACWY control vaccine. The receptor set was obtained from an adult who received the MenACWY meningococcal vaccine as a control. Both conserved end residues are part of each CDR3. The order of the fields is clone size, J gene, D gene, V gene, CDR3 protein, CDR3 DNA. The D gene is left open where the match is weak. Clone size is not always given. Where it is, it says once, few, many or a class for expanded clones.

- TRBJ1-1 - TRBV5-1 CASSSDRVNTEAFF TGCGCCAGCAGCTCTGACAGAGTGAACACTGAAGCTTTCTTT
- TRBJ1-1 - TRBV29-1 CSVWGLGGTEAFF TGCAGCGTGTGGGGCCTCGGAGGTACTGAAGCTTTCTTT
- TRBJ2-2 - TRBV18 CASSPPDRLNTGELFF TGTGCCAGCTCACCCCCGGACAGATTGAACACCGGGGAGCTGTTTTTT
- TRBJ2-4 TRBD1 TRBV19 CASSEGAGNIQYF TGTGCCAGTTCTGAGGGGGCGGGAAACATTCAGTACTTC
once TRBJ1-4 TRBD1 TRBV5-8 CASRTGLTGGTSTNEKLFF TGTGCCAGCAGGACGGGGTTGACAGGGGGAACCTCAACTAATGAAAAACTGTTTTTT
- TRBJ1-4 - TRBV4-3 CASSQVGSYEKLFF TGCGCCAGCAGCCAAGTCGGCAGTTATGAAAAACTGTTTTTT
- TRBJ1-1 - TRBV4-2 CASSGGPDTEAFF TGTGCCAGCAGCGGCGGCCCGGACACTGAAGCTTTCTTT
- TRBJ1-1 - TRBV29-1 CSREGTEAFF TGCAGCCGAGAAGGGACTGAAGCTTTCTTT
- TRBJ2-5 - TRBV7-8 CASSFGTVQEAQYF TGTGCCAGCAGCTTTGGAACGGTCCAAGAGGCCCAGTACTTC
- TRBJ1-1 - TRBV24-1 CATSGDKNTEAFF TGTGCCACCAGTGGGGACAAGAACACTGAAGCTTTCTTT
- TRBJ2-3 - TRBV28 CASRAQGPITDTQYF TGTGCCAGCAGAGCCCAGGGGCCGATCACAGATACGCAGTATTTT
- TRBJ1-1 TRBD1 TRBV7-9 CASSGTVNTEAFF TGTGCCAGCAGCGGGACAGTTAACACTGAAGCTTTCTTT
- TRBJ2-7 - TRBV24-1 CATSDRGYEQYF TGTGCCACCAGTGATCGGGGCTACGAGCAGTACTTC
- TRBJ2-7 - TRBV29-1 CSVLTALREQYF TGCAGCGTTCTCACAGCACTGAGGGAGCAGTACTTC
- TRBJ2-3 - TRBV7-8 CASSSGHLSTDTQYF TGTGCCAGCAGCTCGGGACACCTAAGCACAGATACGCAGTATTTT
- TRBJ2-3 TRBD2 TRBV27 CASSPAETSGGTDTQYF TGTGCCAGCAGTCCAGCCGAGACTAGCGGGGGCACAGATACGCAGTATTTT
- TRBJ2-3 - TRBV4-3 CASSQGVPPDTQYF TGCGCCAGCAGCCAAGGTGTTCCCCCAGATACGCAGTATTTT
- TRBJ2-4 - TRBV18 CASSFPGTTKNIQYF TGTGCCAGCTCCTTTCCCGGGACAACCAAAAACATTCAGTACTTC
few TRBJ2-2 - TRBV4-3 CASSPANTGELFF TGCGCCAGCAGCCCCGCGAACACCGGGGAGCTGTTTTTT
- TRBJ1-2 - TRBV5-1 CASSFMNADRGGYTF TGCGCCAGCAGCTTTATGAACGCGGATAGGGGTGGCTACACCTTC
- TRBJ1-5 TRBD1 TRBV19 CASSPDRGLRGQPQHF TGTGCCAGTAGTCCCGACAGGGGGCTGCGGGGACAGCCCCAGCATTTT
- TRBJ2-7 - TRBV5-1 CASSFQLPSYEQYF TGCGCCAGCAGCTTCCAACTCCCATCCTACGAGCAGTACTTC
- TRBJ1-2 - TRBV12-3/TRBV12-4 CASSLRGGYGYTF TGTGCCAGCAGTTTGCGGGGCGGGTATGGCTACACCTTC
- TRBJ2-7 - TRBV30 CAWSEEQQYF TGTGCCTGGAGCGAGGAACAGCAGTACTTC
- TRBJ2-2 TRBD2 TRBV28 CASSTGGRGTGELFF TGTGCCAGCAGTACCGGCGGGAGAGGTACCGGGGAGCTGTTTTTT
- TRBJ2-1 - TRBV3-1/TRBV3-2 CASSLGSGVNEQFF TGTGCCAGCAGCCTAGGCTCTGGGGTGAATGAGCAGTTCTTC
once TRBJ2-5 TRBD2 TRBV15 CATSRDASGRSNYGTQYF TGTGCCACCAGCAGAGATGCTAGCGGGAGATCGAATTATGGGACCCAGTACTTC
- TRBJ2-3 TRBD2 TRBV6-4 CAGYEGTSQPPDTQYF TGTGCCGGATACGAGGGGACTAGCCAACCCCCAGATACGCAGTATTTT
- TRBJ2-3 - TRBV6-4 CASKGSQGGSTQYF TGTGCCAGCAAAGGTTCCCAGGGGGGAAGTACGCAGTATTTT
- TRBJ1-2 TRBD1 TRBV5-1 CASSLRTGGDGYTF TGCGCCAGCAGCCTCAGGACAGGGGGAGATGGCTACACCTTC
- TRBJ2-5 - TRBV18 CASSPVGGAGGETQYF TGTGCCAGCTCACCGGTTGGTGGGGCCGGCGGAGAGACCCAGTACTTC
- TRBJ1-6 TRBD1 TRBV4-2 CASSQDPGTGFSPLHF TGTGCCAGCAGCCAAGATCCCGGGACAGGGTTTTCACCCCTCCACTTT
- TRBJ1-2 - TRBV4-3 CASSQVGYGYTF TGCGCCAGCAGCCAAGTGGGTTATGGCTACACCTTC
- TRBJ2-1 TRBD2 TRBV11-2 CASSLKTGGPGEQFF TGTGCCAGCAGCTTAAAAACGGGAGGGCCGGGGGAGCAGTTCTTC
- TRBJ1-2 - TRBV5-1 CASSPPLGGHGYTF TGCGCCAGCAGCCCCCCCTTGGGAGGGCATGGCTACACCTTC
- TRBJ1-6 - TRBV13 CASSLGPADSPLHF TGTGCCAGCAGCTTAGGCCCGGCGGATTCACCCCTCCACTTT
- TRBJ2-5 - TRBV27 CASSLGETQYF TGTGCCAGCAGTTTGGGAGAGACCCAGTACTTC
medium-sized TRBJ1-1 - TRBV11-2 CASSLDGHKAFF TGTGCCAGCAGCTTAGATGGGCACAAGGCTTTCTTT
- TRBJ1-1 TRBD1 TRBV7-9 CACGPQGGLGRNTEAFF TGTGCCTGCGGACCCCAGGGGGGGCTGGGGCGGAACACTGAAGCTTTCTTT
- TRBJ2-1 - TRBV5-4 CASSPFGSSYNEQFF TGTGCCAGCAGCCCTTTCGGTTCTTCCTACAATGAGCAGTTCTTC
- TRBJ1-2 - TRBV5-1 CASSLGDRNYGYTF TGCGCCAGCAGCCTAGGCGACAGAAACTATGGCTACACCTTC
- TRBJ2-3 - TRBV7-9 CASSPRGLPDTQYF TGTGCCAGCAGCCCCAGGGGACTCCCCGATACGCAGTATTTT
- TRBJ2-7 - TRBV28 CASSLWDEQYF TGTGCCAGCAGTTTGTGGGACGAGCAGTACTTC
- TRBJ1-2 TRBD1 TRBV29-1 CSVDATGTGRDGYTF TGCAGCGTTGACGCGACGGGGACAGGGCGGGATGGCTACACCTTC
- TRBJ2-7 - TRBV7-2 CASSPHAVFYEQYF TGTGCCAGCAGCCCCCATGCAGTCTTCTACGAGCAGTACTTC
- TRBJ2-7 - TRBV5-4 CASSRRGREQYF TGTGCCAGCAGCAGGAGGGGGCGCGAGCAGTACTTC
- TRBJ2-1 - TRBV7-3 CASSLGAGYNEQFF TGTGCCAGCAGCTTAGGGGCCGGCTACAATGAGCAGTTCTTC
- TRBJ1-1 - TRBV6-5 CASRTGATEAFF TGTGCCAGCAGGACTGGGGCGACTGAAGCTTTCTTT
- TRBJ2-7 - TRBV21-1 CASSKRARTYYEQYF TGTGCCAGCAGCAAACGCGCCAGGACTTACTACGAGCAGTACTTC
- TRBJ1-5 TRBD1 TRBV5-1 CASSLEGARQPQHF TGCGCCAGCAGCTTGGAGGGGGCGCGTCAGCCCCAGCATTTT
- TRBJ1-2 TRBD1 TRBV6-5 CASRSPGTGIYGYTF TGTGCCAGCAGGTCCCCCGGGACAGGAATCTATGGCTACACCTTC
- TRBJ1-5 TRBD1 TRBV19 CASSISRDRLNQPQHF TGTGCCAGTAGTATTTCCCGGGACAGGCTCAATCAGCCCCAGCATTTT
- TRBJ1-3 - TRBV7-8 CASSLAGNTIYF TGTGCCAGCAGCCTAGCTGGAAACACCATATATTTT
- TRBJ2-3 - TRBV29-1 CSVTSSDTQYF TGCAGCGTCACTAGTTCTGATACGCAGTATTTT
- TRBJ2-1 - TRBV19 CASSIGDGVYNEQFF TGTGCCAGTAGTATAGGAGACGGTGTCTACAATGAGCAGTTCTTC
- TRBJ1-2 - TRBV27 CASSPGGRANYGYTF TGTGCCAGCAGCCCCGGGGGTCGAGCTAACTATGGCTACACCTTC
- TRBJ2-7 TRBD1 TRBV30 CAWTRGRGEQYF TGTGCCTGGACCAGGGGGCGTGGCGAGCAGTACTTC